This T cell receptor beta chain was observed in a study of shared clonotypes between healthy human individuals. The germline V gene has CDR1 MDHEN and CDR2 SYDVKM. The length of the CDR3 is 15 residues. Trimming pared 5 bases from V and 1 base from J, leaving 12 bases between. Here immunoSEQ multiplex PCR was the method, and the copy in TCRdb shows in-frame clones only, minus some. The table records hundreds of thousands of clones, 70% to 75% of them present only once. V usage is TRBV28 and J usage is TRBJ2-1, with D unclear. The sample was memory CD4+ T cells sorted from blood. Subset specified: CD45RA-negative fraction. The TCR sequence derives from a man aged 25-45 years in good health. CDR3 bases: TGTGCCAGCAGTCCAACCCCCCGGTCCTACAATGAGCAGTTCTTC. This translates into CASSPTPRSYNEQFF.